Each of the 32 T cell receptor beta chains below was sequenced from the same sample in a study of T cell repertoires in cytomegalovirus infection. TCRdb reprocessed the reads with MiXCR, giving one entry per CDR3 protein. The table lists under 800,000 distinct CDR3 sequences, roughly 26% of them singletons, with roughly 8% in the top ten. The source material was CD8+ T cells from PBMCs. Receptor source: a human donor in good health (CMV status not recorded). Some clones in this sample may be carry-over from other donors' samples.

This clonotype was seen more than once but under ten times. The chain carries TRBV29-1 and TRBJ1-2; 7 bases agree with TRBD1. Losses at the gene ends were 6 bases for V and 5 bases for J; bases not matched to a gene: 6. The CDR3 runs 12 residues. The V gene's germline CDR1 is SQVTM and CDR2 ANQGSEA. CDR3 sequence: CSVPDREYGYTF. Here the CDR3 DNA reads TGCAGCGTCCCAGACAGGGAGTATGGCTACACCTTC.

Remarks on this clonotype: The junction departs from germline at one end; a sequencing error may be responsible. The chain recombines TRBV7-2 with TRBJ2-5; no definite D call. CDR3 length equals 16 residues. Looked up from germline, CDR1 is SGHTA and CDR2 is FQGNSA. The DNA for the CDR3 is TGTGCTAGCAGCCACCGGTCCGGCAGCCTAGGAGAGACCCAGTACTTC. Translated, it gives CASSHRSGSLGETQYF.

CDR3 DNA: TGTGCCAGCAGTGAACGGCACTCTAGCGGGGGGGTTGATGAGCAGTTCTTC. Protein: CASSERHSSGGVDEQFF. V is TRBV6-1 and J is TRBJ2-1, with 12 bases identical to TRBD2. Germline V gene data show CDR1 as MNHNS and CDR2 as SASEGT. V lost 2 bases and J lost 8; bases outside the gene matches: 10. The CDR3 spans 17 residues.

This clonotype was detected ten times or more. As DNA, the CDR3 is TGTGCCAGCAGCGCCCAAGTCGGGACAGGGCATGGCTACACCTTC. Its translation: CASSAQVGTGHGYTF. The V call is TRBV7-9, the J call TRBJ1-2; 9 positions match TRBD1. The CDR3 runs to 15 residues. Unmatched junction bases numbered 10, after V lost 5 bases and J lost 6 bases. Germline assignment: CDR1 SEHNR and CDR2 FQNEAQ (reference sequence).

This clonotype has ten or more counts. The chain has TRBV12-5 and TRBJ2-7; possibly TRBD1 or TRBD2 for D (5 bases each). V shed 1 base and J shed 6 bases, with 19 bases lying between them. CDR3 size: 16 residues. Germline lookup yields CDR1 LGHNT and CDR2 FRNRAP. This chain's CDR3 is CASGLASGQVKLEQYF. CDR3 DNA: TGTGCTAGTGGTTTGGCCTCGGGGCAGGTGAAACTCGAGCAGTACTTC. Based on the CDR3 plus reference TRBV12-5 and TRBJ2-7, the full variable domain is DARVTQTPRHKVTEMGQEVTMRCQPILGHNTVFWYRQTMMQGLELLAYFRNRAPLDDSGMPKDRFSAEMPDATLATLKIQPSEPRDSAVYFCASGLASGQVKLEQYFGPGTRLTVT.

As DNA, the CDR3 is TGCAGTGCTAGAGGGTCGGGGATCCTCCCAGGTACGCAGTATTTT. Its protein is CSARGSGILPGTQYF. The rearrangement links TRBV20-1 to TRBJ2-3, with D possibly TRBD2 on 5 matching bases. The CDR3 sequence is 15 residues long. CDR1 and CDR2 (germline): DFQATT, SNEGSKA (reference sequence). Between the trimmed V and J ends, which lost 1 base and 8 bases, there was a span of 19 bases.

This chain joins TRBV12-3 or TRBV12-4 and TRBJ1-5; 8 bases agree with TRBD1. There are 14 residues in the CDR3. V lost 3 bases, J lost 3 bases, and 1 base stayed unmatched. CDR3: CASSLDRDNQPQHF. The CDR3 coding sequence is TGTGCCAGCAGTTTGGACAGGGACAATCAGCCCCAGCATTTT.

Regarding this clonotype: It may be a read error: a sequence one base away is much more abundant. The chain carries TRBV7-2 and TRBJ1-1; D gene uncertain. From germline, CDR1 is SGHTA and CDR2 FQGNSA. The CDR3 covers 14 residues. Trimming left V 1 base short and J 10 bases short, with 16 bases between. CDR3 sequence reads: CTSSLVERPGGAFF. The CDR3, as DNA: TGTACCAGCAGCTTAGTCGAGCGGCCAGGAGGAGCTTTCTTT.

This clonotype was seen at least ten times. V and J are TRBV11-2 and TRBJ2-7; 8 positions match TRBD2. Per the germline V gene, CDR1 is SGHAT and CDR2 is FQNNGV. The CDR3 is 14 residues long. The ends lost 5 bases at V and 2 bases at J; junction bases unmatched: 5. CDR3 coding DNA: TGTGCCAGCAGCCTAACGGGGGGGGCCTACGAGCAGTACGTC. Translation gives CASSLTGGAYEQYV.

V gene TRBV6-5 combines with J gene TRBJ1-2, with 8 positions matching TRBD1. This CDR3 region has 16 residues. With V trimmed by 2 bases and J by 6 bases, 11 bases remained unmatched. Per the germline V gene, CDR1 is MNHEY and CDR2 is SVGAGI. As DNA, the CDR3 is TGTGCCAGCAGTTACCAACTCGGACAGGGAGGGGATGGCTACACCTTC. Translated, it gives CASSYQLGQGGDGYTF.

The CDR3 sequence: CASSTTRELSYNEQFF. CDR3 DNA: TGTGCCAGCAGTACCACCAGGGAGTTAAGCTACAATGAGCAGTTCTTC. This chain joins TRBV6-2 or TRBV6-3 and TRBJ2-1; D is perhaps TRBD1 or TRBD2 (5 bases each). From germline, CDR1 is MNHEY and CDR2 SVGEGT. The V gene lost 5 bases and the J gene lost 3 bases, with 17 bases spanning the gap. CDR3 size: 16 residues.

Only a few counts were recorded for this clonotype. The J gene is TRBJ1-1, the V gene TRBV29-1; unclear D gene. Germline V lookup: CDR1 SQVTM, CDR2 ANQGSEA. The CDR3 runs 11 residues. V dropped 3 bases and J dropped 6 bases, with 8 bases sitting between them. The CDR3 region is CSVDDTAEAFF. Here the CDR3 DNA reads TGCAGCGTTGATGACACGGCTGAAGCTTTCTTT.

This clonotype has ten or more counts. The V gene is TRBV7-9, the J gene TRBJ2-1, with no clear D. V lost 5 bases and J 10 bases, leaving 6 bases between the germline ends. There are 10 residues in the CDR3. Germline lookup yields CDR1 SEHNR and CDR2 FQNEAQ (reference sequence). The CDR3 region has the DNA TGTGCCAGCAGCCTTCGGGAGCAGTTCTTC. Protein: CASSLREQFF.

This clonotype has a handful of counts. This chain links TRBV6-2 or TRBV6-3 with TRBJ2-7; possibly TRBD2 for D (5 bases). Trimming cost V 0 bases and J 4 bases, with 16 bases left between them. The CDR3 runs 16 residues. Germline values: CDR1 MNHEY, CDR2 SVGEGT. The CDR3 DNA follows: TGTGCCAGCAGTTACTCGGCCGGGGAAGACCTTTACGAGCAGTACGTC. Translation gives CASSYSAGEDLYEQYV.

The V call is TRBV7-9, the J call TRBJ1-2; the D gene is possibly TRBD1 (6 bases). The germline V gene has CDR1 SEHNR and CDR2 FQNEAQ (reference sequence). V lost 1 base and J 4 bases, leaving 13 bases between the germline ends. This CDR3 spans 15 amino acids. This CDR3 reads CASSLDGPGVYGYTF. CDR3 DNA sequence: TGTGCCAGCAGCTTAGACGGCCCAGGGGTCTATGGCTACACCTTC.

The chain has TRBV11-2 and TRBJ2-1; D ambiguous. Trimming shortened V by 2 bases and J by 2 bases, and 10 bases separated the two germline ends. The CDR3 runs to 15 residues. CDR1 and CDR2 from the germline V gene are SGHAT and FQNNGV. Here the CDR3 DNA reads TGTGCCAGCAGCTTAACCAGGCCAACCTACAATGAGCAGTTCTTC. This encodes CASSLTRPTYNEQFF.

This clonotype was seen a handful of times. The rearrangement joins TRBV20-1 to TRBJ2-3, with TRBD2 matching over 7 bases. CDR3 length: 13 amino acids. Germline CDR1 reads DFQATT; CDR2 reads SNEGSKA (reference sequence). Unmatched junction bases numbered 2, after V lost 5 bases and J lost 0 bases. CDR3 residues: CSAGLVSTDTQYF. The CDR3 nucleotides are TGCAGTGCTGGACTAGTGAGCACAGATACGCAGTATTTT.

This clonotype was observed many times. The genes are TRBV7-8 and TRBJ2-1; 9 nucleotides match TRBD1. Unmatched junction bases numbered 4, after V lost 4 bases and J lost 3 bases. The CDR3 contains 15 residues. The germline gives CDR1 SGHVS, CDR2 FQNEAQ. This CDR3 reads CASSSGQGYYNEQFF. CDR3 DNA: TGTGCCAGCAGCTCGGGACAGGGATACTACAATGAGCAGTTCTTC.

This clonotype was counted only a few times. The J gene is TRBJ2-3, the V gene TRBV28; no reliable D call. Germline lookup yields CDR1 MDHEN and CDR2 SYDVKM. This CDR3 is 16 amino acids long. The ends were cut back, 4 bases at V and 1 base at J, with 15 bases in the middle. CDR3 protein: CASSSLSDRGTDTQYF. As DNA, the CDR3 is TGTGCCAGCAGTTCCCTATCTGATAGAGGCACAGATACGCAGTATTTT.

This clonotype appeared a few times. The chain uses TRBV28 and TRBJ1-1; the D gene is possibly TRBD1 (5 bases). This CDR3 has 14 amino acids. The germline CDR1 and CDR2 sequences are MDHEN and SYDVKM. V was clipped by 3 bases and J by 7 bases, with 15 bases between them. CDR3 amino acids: CASSFRGFGGEAFF. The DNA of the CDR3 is TGTGCCAGCAGTTTCCGAGGTTTCGGGGGTGAAGCTTTCTTT.

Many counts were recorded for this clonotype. CDR3 in amino acids: CASRDSQTAGYEQYV. The CDR3 bases are TGTGCCAGCAGAGACTCCCAGACGGCCGGATACGAGCAGTACGTC. The chain carries TRBV28 and TRBJ2-7; no firm D call. Germline CDR1 is MDHEN and CDR2 is SYDVKM. There are 15 residues in the CDR3. Trimming cost V 6 bases and J 4 bases, with 19 bases left between them.

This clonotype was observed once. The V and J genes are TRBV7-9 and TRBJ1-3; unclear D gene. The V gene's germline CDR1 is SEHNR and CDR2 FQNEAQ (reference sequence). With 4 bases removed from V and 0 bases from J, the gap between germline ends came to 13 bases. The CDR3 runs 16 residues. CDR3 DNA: TGTGCCAGCAGCTCGCCGACACCAGACTCTGGAAACACCATATATTTT. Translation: CASSSPTPDSGNTIYF.

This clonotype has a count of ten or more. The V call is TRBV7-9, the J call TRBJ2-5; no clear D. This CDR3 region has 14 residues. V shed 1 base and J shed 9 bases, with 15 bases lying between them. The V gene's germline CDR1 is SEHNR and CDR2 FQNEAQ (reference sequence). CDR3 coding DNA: TGTGCCAGCAGCTTAGTGTCCGTTCTGGATTCCCAGTACTTC. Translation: CASSLVSVLDSQYF.

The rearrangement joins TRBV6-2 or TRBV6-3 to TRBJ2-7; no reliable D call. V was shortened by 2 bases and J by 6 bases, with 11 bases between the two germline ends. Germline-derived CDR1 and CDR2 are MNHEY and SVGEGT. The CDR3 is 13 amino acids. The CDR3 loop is CASSYGARVEQYF. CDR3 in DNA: TGTGCCAGCAGTTACGGTGCTAGGGTCGAGCAGTACTTC.

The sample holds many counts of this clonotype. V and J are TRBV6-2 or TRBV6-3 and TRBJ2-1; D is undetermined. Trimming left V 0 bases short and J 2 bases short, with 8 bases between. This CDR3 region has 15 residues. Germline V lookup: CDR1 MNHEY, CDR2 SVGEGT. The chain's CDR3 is CASSYSNDPYNEQFF. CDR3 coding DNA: TGTGCCAGCAGTTACTCAAACGACCCCTACAATGAGCAGTTCTTC.

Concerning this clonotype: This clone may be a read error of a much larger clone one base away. CDR3 sequence (DNA): TGTGCCAGCAGCCGGACTAGCGGGAGATACTCCTACAATGAGCAGTTCTTC. As protein: CASSRTSGRYSYNEQFF. The chain couples TRBV28 to TRBJ2-1, with 13 bases fitting TRBD2. This CDR3 has 17 amino acids. Germline V gene sequence: CDR1 MDHEN, CDR2 SYDVKM. V shed 6 bases, J shed 0 bases, and the junction held 5 bases outside the gene matches.

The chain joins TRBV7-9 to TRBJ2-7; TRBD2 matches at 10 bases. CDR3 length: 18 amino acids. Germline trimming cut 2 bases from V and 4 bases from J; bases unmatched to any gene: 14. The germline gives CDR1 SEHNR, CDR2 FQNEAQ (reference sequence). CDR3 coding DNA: TGTGCCAGCAGCTTATCCTGGGGTAGCGGGGGGTCGGTGTACGAGCAGTACGTC. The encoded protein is CASSLSWGSGGSVYEQYV.

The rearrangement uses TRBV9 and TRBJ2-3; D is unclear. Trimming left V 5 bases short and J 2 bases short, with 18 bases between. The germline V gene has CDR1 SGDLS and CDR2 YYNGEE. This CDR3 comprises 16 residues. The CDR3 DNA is TGTGCCAGCAGAGCGTACGGAGACGACTTCACAGATACGCAGTATTTT. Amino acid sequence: CASRAYGDDFTDTQYF.

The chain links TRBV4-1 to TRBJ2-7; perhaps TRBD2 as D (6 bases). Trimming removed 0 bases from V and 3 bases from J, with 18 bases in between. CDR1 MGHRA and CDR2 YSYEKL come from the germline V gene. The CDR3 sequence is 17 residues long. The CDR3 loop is CASSQETPAGPYYEQYF. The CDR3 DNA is TGCGCCAGCAGCCAAGAAACCCCTGCGGGACCGTACTACGAGCAGTACTTC.

CDR3 DNA sequence: TGTGCCAGCAGTGAGAAGGCGGGGGGTACCACCGGGGAGCTGTTTTTT. It codes for CASSEKAGGTTGELFF. The rearrangement joins TRBV2 to TRBJ2-2, with 8 bases that match TRBD2. The CDR3 extends over 16 amino acids. Germline CDR1 SNHLY, CDR2 FYNNEI. Germline trimming cut 3 bases from V and 4 bases from J; bases unmatched to any gene: 7. Together with reference TRBV2 and TRBJ2-2, the CDR3 gives the full variable domain: EPEVTQTPSHQVTQMGQEVILRCVPISNHLYFYWYRQILGQKVEFLVSFYNNEISEKSEIFDDQFSVERPDGSNFTLKIRSTKLEDSAMYFCASSEKAGGTTGELFFGEGSRLTVL.

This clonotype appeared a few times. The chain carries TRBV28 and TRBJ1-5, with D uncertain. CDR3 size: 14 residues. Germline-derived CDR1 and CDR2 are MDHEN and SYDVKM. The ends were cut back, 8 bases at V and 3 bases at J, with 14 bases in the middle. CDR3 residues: CASESEGYNQPQHF. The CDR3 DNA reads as TGTGCCAGCGAGTCCGAGGGTTACAATCAGCCCCAGCATTTT.

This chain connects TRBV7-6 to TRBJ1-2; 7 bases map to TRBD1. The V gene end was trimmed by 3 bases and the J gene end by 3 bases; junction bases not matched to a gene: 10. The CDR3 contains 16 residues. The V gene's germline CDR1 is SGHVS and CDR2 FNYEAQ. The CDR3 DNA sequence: TGTGCCAGCAGCTTGAGACCGGGACAGACCCACTATGGCTACACCTTC. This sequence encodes CASSLRPGQTHYGYTF.